Each of the 15 T cell receptor beta chains below was sequenced from the same sample in a study of tumor-infiltrating lymphocytes in primary liver carcinoma. RNA and DNA were co-extracted from roughly 20-30 mg of unsorted bulk tissue. TCR beta cDNA was made from around 520 ng total RNA with a constant-region primer. TCR beta libraries came from three nested multiplex PCR rounds using slightly modified ARM-PCR. The opening two PCR rounds, about 11 cycles each, paired TRBV1-TRBV30 forward primers with a C-beta reverse primer. TCRdb recomputed calls from the multiplex PCR reads with MiXCR, one row per CDR3 protein. In the table there are 40,000 to 50,000 distinct CDR3 sequences, around 79% of which are singletons. Sequenced: liver tumor tissue from sampling region 3. Stated subset: tumor region T3, left-lateral pole. The receptor set was obtained from a man aged 35-49 years with primary liver carcinoma and hepatitis B virus infection.

Details on this clonotype: The junction departs from germline at one end; a sequencing error may be responsible. This rearrangement joins TRBV10-1 to TRBJ2-2; perhaps TRBD2 as D (7 bases). The CDR3 covers 15 residues. Germline V CDR1 and CDR2: WNHNN, SYGVQD (reference sequence). The CDR3: CASSVAGAGTWELFF. CDR3 nucleotides: TGCGCCAGCAGTGTGGCGGGGGCGGGCACCTGGGAGTTGTTTTTT.

Details on this clonotype: An end of the junction differs from the germline gene, which may be a read error. The chain is built from TRBV11-2 and TRBJ2-1; possibly TRBD1 or TRBD2 for D (6 bases each). The CDR3 is 16 amino acids. The germline V gene has CDR1 SGHAT and CDR2 FQNNGV. The DNA for the CDR3 is TGTGCCAGCAGTTTGCCGGGGGCAGGGCTCCGGGGTGAGCTGTTCTTC. This codes for CASSLPGAGLRGELFF.

A word on this clonotype: A much larger clonotype is one base distant, so this may be a read error. The gene calls are TRBV28 and TRBJ2-1; the D gene could be TRBD1 or TRBD2 (5 bases each). Germline V gives CDR1 MDHEN, CDR2 SYDVKM. The CDR3 is 13 residues long. CDR3 sequence reads: CVSRDQPYNEQFF. The CDR3 DNA reads TGTGTCAGCCGGGACCAGCCCTACAATGAGCAGTTCTTC.

Turning to this clonotype: It is likely a read error, because the conserved phenylalanine at the end of the CDR3 is missing. J is TRBJ2-2 and V is TRBV5-1, with D unresolved. The germline gives CDR1 SGHRS, CDR2 YFSETQ. The germline V and J ends were trimmed by 3 bases and 1 base, with 4 bases remaining between them. The CDR3 extends over 13 amino acids. DNA of the CDR3: TGCGCCAGCAGCTCCGAGAACACCGGGGAGCTGTTTTCT. It encodes CASSSENTGELFS.

A note on this clonotype: A read error may produce the germline difference seen at one junction end. This chain connects TRBV11-2 to TRBJ2-3; 7 nucleotides match TRBD1. The CDR3 runs 14 residues. CDR1 and CDR2 (germline): SGHAT, FQNNGV. Here the CDR3 reads CVSSCRDSTDSQYF. CDR3 DNA sequence: TGTGTCAGCAGCTGTCGGGACAGCACAGATTCGCAGTATTTT.

The genes are TRBV11-3 and TRBJ2-3; no firm D call. Germline V gives CDR1 SGHNT, CDR2 YENEEA. Trimming took off 9 bases at V and 14 bases at J, with 21 bases between the two ends. The CDR3 has 12 residues. In nucleotides, the CDR3 is TGTGCCAGTAGTTTAGAGCACCAGCTCCGGTATTTT. This translates into CASSLEHQLRYF.

The CDR3 sequence is CASSPRGLAEVHEQYF. The CDR3 DNA sequence: TGTGCCAGCAGCCCCCGGGGACTAGCGGAGGTCCACGAGCAGTACTTC. The rearrangement uses TRBV7-8 and TRBJ2-7; 11 bases are shared with TRBD2. CDR1 and CDR2 from the germline V gene are SGHVS and FQNEAQ. Trimming at V came to 5 bases and at J to 5 bases, leaving 11 bases not matched to a gene. The CDR3 runs to 16 residues.

About this clonotype itself: The conserved phenylalanine or tryptophan normally closing the CDR3 is absent here, so this likely arose from a read error. The V and J genes are TRBV4-2 and TRBJ2-7; D call uncertain. The CDR3 is 18 amino acids. Germline lookup yields CDR1 LGHNA and CDR2 YNFKEQ. The CDR3 DNA follows: TGTGCCAGCAGCCAAGAACAGTCGGTAGCCATCCACTACTACGAACAGTACCTC. Amino acid sequence: CASSQEQSVAIHYYEQYL.

With respect to this clonotype: The conserved closing phenylalanine or tryptophan is absent in this CDR3, likely reflecting a read error. The rearrangement links TRBV5-1 to TRBJ2-7, with 12 nucleotides matching TRBD2. With 4 bases clipped from V and 8 bases from J, the junction kept 7 bases outside the gene matches. Per germline, CDR1 SGHRS and CDR2 YFSETQ. This CDR3 is 14 amino acids long. The CDR3 loop reads CASSLAGGGYKQYL. CDR3 coding DNA: TGCGCCAGCAGCCTAGCGGGAGGGGGATACAAGCAGTACTTA.

The V and J genes are TRBV10-1 and TRBJ2-5, with a possible D match to TRBD1 (6 bases). This CDR3 has 15 amino acids. V lost 6 bases, J lost 2 bases, and 16 bases lay in between. Looked up from germline, CDR1 is WNHNN and CDR2 is SYGVQD (reference sequence). As DNA, the CDR3 is TGCGCCAGCAGCCCACGCACGACAGGACAAGAGACCCAGTACTTC. As protein: CASSPRTTGQETQYF.

The rearrangement uses TRBV6-5 and TRBJ2-4; 8 nucleotides line up with TRBD2. Germline loops: CDR1 MNHEY, CDR2 SVGAGI. The J segment lost 1 base and the V segment lost 9 bases, leaving 11 bases of the junction unmatched. The CDR3 runs to 16 residues. CDR3 residues: CARRAVAGLAKNIQYF. In DNA form, the CDR3 reads TGTGCCAGAAGAGCAGTAGCGGGGTTGGCCAAAAACATTCAGTACTTC.

This clonotype counts as medium-sized. The V gene is TRBV5-6, the J gene TRBJ2-1; 7 bases are a match to TRBD1. Germline trimming cut 0 bases from V and 0 bases from J; bases unmatched to any gene: 3. Germline values: CDR1 SGHDT, CDR2 YYEEEE. The CDR3 length is 16 residues. CDR3 residues: CASSLEGASSYNEQFF. CDR3 nucleotides: TGTGCCAGCAGCTTGGAGGGGGCAAGCTCCTACAATGAGCAGTTCTTC.

The chain joins TRBV5-5 to TRBJ1-2; no clear D gene. CDR1 is SGHKS and CDR2 is YYEKEE in the germline V gene (reference sequence). The ends were cut back, 1 base at V and 12 bases at J, with 19 bases in the middle. The CDR3 is 14 amino acids. For the CDR3, the DNA is TGTGCCAGCAGCTTGAAAGGCGCGAACTATGGTCACACCTTC. Translation gives CASSLKGANYGHTF.

This clonotype was found once. Here the CDR3 omits its conserved ending phenylalanine or tryptophan, so a read error is the likely source. The chain combines TRBV10-3 with TRBJ2-3; D could derive from TRBD1 or TRBD2 (6 bases each). This CDR3 is 14 amino acids long. Germline CDR1 ENHRY, CDR2 SYGVKD. The chain's CDR3 is CTIGQRDSGDMQYL. The CDR3 nucleotides are TGTACCATCGGCCAACGGGACTCAGGGGATATGCAGTATCTT.

This clonotype was counted ten times or more. The genes are TRBV24-1 and TRBJ2-1; D not certain. The V end lost 6 bases, the J end lost 6 bases, and 8 bases lay between the germline ends. The length of the CDR3 is 12 residues. Per germline, CDR1 KGHDR and CDR2 SFDVKD. CDR3 in amino acids: CATSKDFNEQFF. DNA for the CDR3: TGTGCCACCAGTAAAGACTTCAATGAGCAGTTCTTC.